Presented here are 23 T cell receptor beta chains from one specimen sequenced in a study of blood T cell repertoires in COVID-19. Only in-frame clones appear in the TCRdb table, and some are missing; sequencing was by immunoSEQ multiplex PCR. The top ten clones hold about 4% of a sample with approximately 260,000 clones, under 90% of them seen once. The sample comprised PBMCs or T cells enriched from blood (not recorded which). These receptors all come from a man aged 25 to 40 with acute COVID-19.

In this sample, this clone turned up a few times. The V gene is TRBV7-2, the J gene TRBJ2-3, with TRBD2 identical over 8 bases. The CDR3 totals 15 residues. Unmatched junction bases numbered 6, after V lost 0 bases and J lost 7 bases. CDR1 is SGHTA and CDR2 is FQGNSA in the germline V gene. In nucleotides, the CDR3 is TGTGCCAGCAGCTTAGCCCCCGGGGGGGGAAATACGCAGTATTTT. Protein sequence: CASSLAPGGGNTQYF.

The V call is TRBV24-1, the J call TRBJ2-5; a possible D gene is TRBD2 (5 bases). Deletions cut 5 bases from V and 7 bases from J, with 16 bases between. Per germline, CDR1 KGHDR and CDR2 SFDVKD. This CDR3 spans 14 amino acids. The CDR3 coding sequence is TGTGCCACCAGTGCTAACAGACTCAGCGGGACCCAGTACTTC. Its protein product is CATSANRLSGTQYF.

The CDR3 reads CASSQVVPFGYTF. The DNA for the CDR3 is TGTGCCAGCAGCCAAGTAGTGCCCTTCGGCTACACCTTC. This chain uses TRBV6-2 or TRBV6-3 with TRBJ1-2; D is ambiguous. From germline, CDR1 is MNHEY and CDR2 SVGEGT. V was cut by 6 bases and J by 8 bases, with 16 bases left in between. The CDR3 consists of 13 residues.

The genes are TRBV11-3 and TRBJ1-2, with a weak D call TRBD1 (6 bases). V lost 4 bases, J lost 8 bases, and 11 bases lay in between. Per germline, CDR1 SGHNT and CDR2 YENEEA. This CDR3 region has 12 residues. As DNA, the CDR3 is TGTGCCAGCAGCTCCCAGGGGAGCGGCTACACCTTC. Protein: CASSSQGSGYTF. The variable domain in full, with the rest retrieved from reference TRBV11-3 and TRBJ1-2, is EAGVVQSPRYKIIEKKQPVAFWCNPISGHNTLYWYLQNLGQGPELLIRYENEEAVDDSQLPKDRFSAERLKGVDSTLKIQPAELGDSAVYLCASSSQGSGYTFGSGTRLTVV.

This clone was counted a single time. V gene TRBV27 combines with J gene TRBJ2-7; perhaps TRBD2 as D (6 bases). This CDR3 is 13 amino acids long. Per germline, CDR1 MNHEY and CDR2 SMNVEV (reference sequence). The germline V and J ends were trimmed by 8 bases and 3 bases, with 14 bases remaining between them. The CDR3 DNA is TGTGCCAGCGGACCGGGACTTTACTACGAGCAGTACGTC. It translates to CASGPGLYYEQYV.

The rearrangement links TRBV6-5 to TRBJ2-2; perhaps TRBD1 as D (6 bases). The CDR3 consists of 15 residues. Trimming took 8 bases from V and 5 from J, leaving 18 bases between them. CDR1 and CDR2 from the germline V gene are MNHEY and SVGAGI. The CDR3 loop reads CASGDGDIDTGELFF. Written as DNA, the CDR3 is TGTGCCAGCGGGGACGGGGACATTGATACCGGGGAGCTGTTTTTT.

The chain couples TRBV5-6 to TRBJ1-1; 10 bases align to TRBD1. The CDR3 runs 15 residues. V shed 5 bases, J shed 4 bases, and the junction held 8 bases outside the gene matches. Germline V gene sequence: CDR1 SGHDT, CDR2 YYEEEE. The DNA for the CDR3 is TGTGCCAGCAGGGAGACAGGGGGCGGAAGCACTGAAGCTTTCTTT. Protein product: CASRETGGGSTEAFF.

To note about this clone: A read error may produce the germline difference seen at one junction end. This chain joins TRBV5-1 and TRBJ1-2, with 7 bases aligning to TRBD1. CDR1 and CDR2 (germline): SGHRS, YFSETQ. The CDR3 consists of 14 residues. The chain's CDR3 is CASRSDREYYGYTF. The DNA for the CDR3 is TGTGCCAGCAGGTCCGACAGGGAATACTATGGCTACACCTTC.

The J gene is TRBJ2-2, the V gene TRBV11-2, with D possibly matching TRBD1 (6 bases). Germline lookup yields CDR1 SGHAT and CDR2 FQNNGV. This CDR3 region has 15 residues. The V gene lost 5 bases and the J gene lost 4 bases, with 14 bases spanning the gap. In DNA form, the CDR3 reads TGTGCCAGCAGCCGAGAAGTCAGGGGCACCGGGGAGCTGTTTTTT. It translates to CASSREVRGTGELFF.

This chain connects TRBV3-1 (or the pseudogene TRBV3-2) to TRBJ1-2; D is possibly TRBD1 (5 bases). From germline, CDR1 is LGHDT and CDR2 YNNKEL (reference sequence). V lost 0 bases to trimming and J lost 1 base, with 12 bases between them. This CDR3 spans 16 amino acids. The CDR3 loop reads CASSQERRTNNYGYTF. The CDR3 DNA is TGTGCCAGCAGCCAAGAAAGACGGACAAATAACTATGGCTACACCTTC.

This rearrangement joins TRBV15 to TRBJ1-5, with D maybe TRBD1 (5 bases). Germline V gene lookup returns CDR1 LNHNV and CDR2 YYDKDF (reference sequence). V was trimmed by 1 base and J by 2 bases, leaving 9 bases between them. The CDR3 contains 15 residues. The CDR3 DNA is TGTGCCACCAGCAGAGCCACAGGCGGCAATCAGCCCCAGCATTTT. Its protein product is CATSRATGGNQPQHF.

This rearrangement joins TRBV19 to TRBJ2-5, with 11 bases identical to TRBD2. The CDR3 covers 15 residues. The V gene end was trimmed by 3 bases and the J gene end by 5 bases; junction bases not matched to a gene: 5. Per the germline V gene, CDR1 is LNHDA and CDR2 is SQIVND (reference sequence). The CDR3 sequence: CASSIQVAGGETQYF. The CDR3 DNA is TGTGCCAGTAGTATTCAGGTAGCGGGGGGGGAGACCCAGTACTTC. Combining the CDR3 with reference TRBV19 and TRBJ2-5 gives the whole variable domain DGGITQSPKYLFRKEGQNVTLSCEQNLNHDAMYWYRQDPGQGLRLIYYSQIVNDFQKGDIAEGYSVSREKKESFPLTVTSAQKNPTAFYLCASSIQVAGGETQYFGPGTRLLVL.

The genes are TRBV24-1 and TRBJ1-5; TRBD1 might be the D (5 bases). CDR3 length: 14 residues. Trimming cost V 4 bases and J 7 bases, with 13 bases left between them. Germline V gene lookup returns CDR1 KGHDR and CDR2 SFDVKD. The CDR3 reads CATSEAGMGQPQHF. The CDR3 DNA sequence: TGTGCCACCAGTGAGGCAGGGATGGGCCAGCCCCAGCATTTT.

The CDR3 DNA sequence: TGTGCCAGCAGTTTTTCCCCGAATGAGCAGTTCTTC. It encodes CASSFSPNEQFF. The V gene is TRBV28, the J gene TRBJ2-1; D call uncertain. The V and J ends lost 3 bases and 7 bases respectively, with 7 bases between them. This CDR3 region has 12 residues. CDR1 MDHEN and CDR2 SYDVKM come from the germline V gene.

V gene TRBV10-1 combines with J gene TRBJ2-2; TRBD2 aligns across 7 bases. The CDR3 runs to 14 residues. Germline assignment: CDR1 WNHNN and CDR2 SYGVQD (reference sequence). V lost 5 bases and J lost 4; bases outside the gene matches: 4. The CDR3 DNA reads TGCGCCAGCAGTCGACTAGCTTCCACCGGGGAGCTGTTTTTT. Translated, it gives CASSRLASTGELFF.

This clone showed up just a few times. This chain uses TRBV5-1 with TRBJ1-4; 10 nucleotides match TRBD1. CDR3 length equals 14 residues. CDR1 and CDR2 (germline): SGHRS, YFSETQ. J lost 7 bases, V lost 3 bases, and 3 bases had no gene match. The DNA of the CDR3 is TGCGCCAGCAGCTCGACAGGGGGCGGTGAAAAACTGTTTTTT. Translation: CASSSTGGGEKLFF.

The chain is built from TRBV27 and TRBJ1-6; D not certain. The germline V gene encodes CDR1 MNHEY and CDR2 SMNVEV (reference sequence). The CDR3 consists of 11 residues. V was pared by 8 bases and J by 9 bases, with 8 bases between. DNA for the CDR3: TGTGCCAGCGGTCGGAGTTCACCCCTCCACTTT. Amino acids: CASGRSSPLHF.

This CDR3 is CASSVAPALAGGSNEQFF. As DNA, the CDR3 is TGTGCCAGCAGCGTAGCCCCAGCACTAGCGGGAGGGAGCAATGAGCAGTTCTTC. The V and J genes are TRBV9 and TRBJ2-1; 13 bases agree with TRBD2. From germline, CDR1 is SGDLS and CDR2 YYNGEE. This CDR3 has 18 residues. The V gene end was trimmed by 0 bases and the J gene end by 6 bases; junction bases not matched to a gene: 9.

The CDR3 is CAWRVSGRRYNEQFF. Written as DNA, the CDR3 is TGTGCCTGGAGAGTTAGCGGGAGACGCTACAATGAGCAGTTCTTC. The rearrangement joins TRBV30 to TRBJ2-1; 9 nucleotides match TRBD2. The CDR3 contains 15 residues. Trimming removed 3 bases from V and 3 bases from J; junction bases left unmatched: 6. In germline, CDR1 is GTSNPN, CDR2 SVGIG (reference sequence).

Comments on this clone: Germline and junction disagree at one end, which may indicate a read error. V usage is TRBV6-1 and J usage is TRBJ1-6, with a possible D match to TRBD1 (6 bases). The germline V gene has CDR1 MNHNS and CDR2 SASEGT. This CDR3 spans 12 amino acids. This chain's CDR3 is CASSEQGIEQNF. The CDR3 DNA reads TGTGCCAGCAGTGAGCAGGGGATAGAGCAAAACTTT.

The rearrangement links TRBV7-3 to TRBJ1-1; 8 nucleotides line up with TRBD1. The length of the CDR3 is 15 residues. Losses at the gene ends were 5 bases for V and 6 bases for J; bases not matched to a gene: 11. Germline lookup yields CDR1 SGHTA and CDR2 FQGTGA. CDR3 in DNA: TGTGCCAGCAGCCCTGACAGGGGTAGGGGCGCTGAAGCTTTCTTT. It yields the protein CASSPDRGRGAEAFF.

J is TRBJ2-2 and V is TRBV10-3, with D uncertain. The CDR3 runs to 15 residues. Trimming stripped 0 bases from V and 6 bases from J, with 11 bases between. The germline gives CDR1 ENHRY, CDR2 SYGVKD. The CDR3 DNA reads TGTGCCATCAGTGAGTCTGCAGGTAACGCCGGGGAGCTGTTTTTT. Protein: CAISESAGNAGELFF.

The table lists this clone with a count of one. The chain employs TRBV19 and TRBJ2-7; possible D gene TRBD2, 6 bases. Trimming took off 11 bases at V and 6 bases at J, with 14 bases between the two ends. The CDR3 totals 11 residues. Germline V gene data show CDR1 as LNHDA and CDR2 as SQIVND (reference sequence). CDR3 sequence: CAGVGGGEQYV. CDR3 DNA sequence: TGTGCCGGAGTGGGAGGCGGCGAGCAGTACGTC.